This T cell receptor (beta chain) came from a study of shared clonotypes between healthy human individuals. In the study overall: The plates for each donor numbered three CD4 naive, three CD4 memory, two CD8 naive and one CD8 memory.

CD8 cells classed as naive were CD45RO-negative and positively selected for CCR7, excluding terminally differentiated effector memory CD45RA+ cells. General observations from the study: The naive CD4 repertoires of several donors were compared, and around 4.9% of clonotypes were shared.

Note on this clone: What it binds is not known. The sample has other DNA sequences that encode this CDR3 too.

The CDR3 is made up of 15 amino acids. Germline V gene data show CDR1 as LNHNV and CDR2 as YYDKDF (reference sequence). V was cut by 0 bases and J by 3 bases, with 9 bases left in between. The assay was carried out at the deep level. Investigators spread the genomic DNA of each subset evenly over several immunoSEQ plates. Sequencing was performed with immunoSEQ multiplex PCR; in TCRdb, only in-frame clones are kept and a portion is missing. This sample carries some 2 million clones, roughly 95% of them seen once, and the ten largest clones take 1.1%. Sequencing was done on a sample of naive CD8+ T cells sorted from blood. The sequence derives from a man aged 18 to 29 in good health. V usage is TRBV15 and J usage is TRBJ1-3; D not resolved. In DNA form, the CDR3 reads TGTGCCACCAGCAGAGATCTTGGCAGTGGAAACACCATATATTTT. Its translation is CATSRDLGSGNTIYF.